The 27 T cell receptor beta chains given below trace back to one sample, sequenced in a study of sequential checkpoint blockade in melanoma. The treatment was: randomized to nivolumab then ipilimumab (arm A) or the reverse (arm B). TCRdb keeps only in-frame clones here, not all; method: immunoSEQ multiplex PCR. The sample shows roughly 28,000 clones, roughly 76% of them seen only once. The material was CD8+ T cells sorted from blood (inferred from file names), obtained from a patient given nivolumab and ipilimumab in sequence. The receptors shown here come from a human donor with melanoma.

The V gene is TRBV28, the J gene TRBJ2-2; possible D gene TRBD1, 6 bases. The CDR3 runs 16 residues. Deletions cut 5 bases from V and 6 bases from J, with 19 bases between. Germline CDR1 reads MDHEN; CDR2 reads SYDVKM. The CDR3 protein is CASSHGQKEAAGELFF. The DNA for the CDR3 is TGTGCCAGCAGTCATGGACAGAAAGAGGCGGCCGGGGAGCTGTTTTTT.

This chain connects TRBV7-6 to TRBJ2-7; a possible D gene is TRBD2 (5 bases). CDR1 and CDR2 from the germline V gene are SGHVS and FNYEAQ. V shed 3 bases and J shed 2 bases, with 8 bases lying between them. The CDR3 runs to 13 residues. CDR3 nucleotides: TGTGCCAGCAGCTTGACTAAAACCTACGAGCAGTACTTC. This encodes CASSLTKTYEQYF.

This clone was seen more than once but under ten times. The V call is TRBV25-1, the J call TRBJ2-7; 8 positions agree with TRBD1. The CDR3 sequence is 14 residues long. Germline V gene lookup returns CDR1 MGHDK and CDR2 SYGVNS. The V segment lost 3 bases and the J segment 2 bases; nucleotides outside the gene matches: 3. The CDR3 region has the DNA TGTGCCAGCAGTGAGGGGGGACAGGCCTACGAGCAGTACTTC. Protein: CASSEGGQAYEQYF.

The chain couples TRBV7-3 to TRBJ2-3; maybe TRBD2 (6 bases). Germline V CDR1 and CDR2: SGHTA, FQGTGA. The CDR3 length is 15 residues. Trimming took off 5 bases at V and 0 bases at J, with 12 bases between the two ends. The CDR3 loop is CASSPGLSSTDTQYF. The CDR3 DNA follows: TGTGCCAGCAGCCCAGGACTATCTAGCACAGATACGCAGTATTTT.

The chain is built from TRBV9 and TRBJ1-2; 7 nucleotides align to TRBD1. The CDR3 is made up of 14 amino acids. Germline values: CDR1 SGDLS, CDR2 YYNGEE. After removal of 4 bases from V and 2 bases from J, the junction contained 5 bases not matched to a gene. In DNA form, the CDR3 reads TGTGCCAGCAGCCCGAGGACAGGCAACTATGGCTACACCTTC. Its translation is CASSPRTGNYGYTF.

The V gene is TRBV7-9, the J gene TRBJ1-1, with 7 bases fitting TRBD1. Germline loops: CDR1 SEHNR, CDR2 FQNEAQ (reference sequence). Trimming at V came to 3 bases and at J to 3 bases, leaving 4 bases not matched to a gene. The CDR3 covers 14 residues. The CDR3 DNA reads TGTGCCAGCAGCTTGTCAGGGGGTGACACTGAAGCTTTCTTT. Protein product: CASSLSGGDTEAFF.

CDR3 sequence (DNA): TGTGCCAGTAGTATTTCGACAGGGGCCACTGAAGCTTTCTTT. It yields the protein CASSISTGATEAFF. The J gene is TRBJ1-1, the V gene TRBV19, with 8 bases fitting TRBD1. CDR1 LNHDA and CDR2 SQIVND come from the germline V gene (reference sequence). V dropped 3 bases and J dropped 4; count of bases not matched to a gene: 4. This CDR3 is built from 14 residues.

V gene TRBV11-2 combines with J gene TRBJ2-7; D perhaps matches TRBD1 (6 bases). CDR3 length: 14 residues. V gave up 7 bases and J gave up 1 base, with 14 bases separating them. Looked up from germline, CDR1 is SGHAT and CDR2 is FQNNGV. In DNA form, the CDR3 reads TGTGCCAGCACTAGGACAGATGGTTCCTACGAGCAGTACTTC. Its translation is CASTRTDGSYEQYF.

This rearrangement joins TRBV19 to TRBJ1-1; D uncertain. With 5 bases removed from V and 4 bases from J, the gap between germline ends came to 20 bases. CDR1 is LNHDA and CDR2 is SQIVND in the germline V gene (reference sequence). CDR3 length: 16 amino acids. The CDR3 nucleotides are TGTGCCAGTAGTTTCCTCGGTTTGGGAGGAAGCACTGAAGCTTTCTTT. Translation: CASSFLGLGGSTEAFF.

This clone was picked up one time. J is TRBJ2-5 and V is TRBV4-3, with D tentatively TRBD2 (6 bases). The CDR3 runs to 16 residues. Trimming removed 1 base from V and 1 base from J, with 13 bases in between. Per germline, CDR1 LGHNA and CDR2 YSLEER. The CDR3 spells CASSQGGDGLQETQYF. CDR3 DNA: TGCGCCAGCAGCCAAGGGGGGGACGGCCTCCAAGAGACCCAGTACTTC.

The CDR3 bases are TGTGCCAGTAGTATCGGGTACACTGAAGCTTTCTTT. This codes for CASSIGYTEAFF. The chain has TRBV19 and TRBJ1-1; D not resolved. This CDR3 has 12 amino acids. Trimming shortened V by 3 bases and J by 3 bases, and 5 bases separated the two germline ends. The germline gives CDR1 LNHDA, CDR2 SQIVND (reference sequence).

The gene calls are TRBV10-3 and TRBJ2-1; TRBD2 aligns across 7 bases. CDR1 and CDR2 from the germline V gene are ENHRY and SYGVKD. The CDR3 is 18 amino acids. The trim removed 0 bases at V and 1 base at J, leaving 9 bases unmatched. The CDR3 sequence: CAISESTHGGVSYNEQFF. The CDR3, as DNA: TGTGCCATCAGTGAGTCGACTCATGGGGGGGTTTCCTACAATGAGCAGTTCTTC.

This rearrangement joins TRBV21-1 to TRBJ2-1; the table names TRBD2, a call not compared with the DNA. TRBV21-1 corresponds to a pseudogene. CDR3 length equals 19 residues. The CDR3 sequence: CASSKGLAGGCIFYNEQFF. The CDR3 nucleotides read TGTGCCAGCAGCAAAGGCCTAGCGGGGGGCTGCATATTCTACAATGAGCAGTTCTTC.

This chain uses TRBV4-3 with TRBJ2-3; 12 bases are a match to TRBD2. V lost 1 base, J lost 4 bases, and 3 bases stayed unmatched. The CDR3 runs to 16 residues. From germline, CDR1 is LGHNA and CDR2 YSLEER. The CDR3 nucleotides are TGCGCCAGCAGCCAAGGTACTAGCGGGGGGTCAGATACGCAGTATTTT. This translates into CASSQGTSGGSDTQYF.

In its sample, this clone was seen a few times. This sequence joins TRBV7-9 and TRBJ2-3; perhaps TRBD2 as D (6 bases). The germline V and J ends were trimmed by 5 bases and 4 bases, with 16 bases remaining between them. Germline V lookup: CDR1 SEHNR, CDR2 FQNEAQ (reference sequence). The CDR3 is 15 residues long. CDR3 residues: CASSPRLGGSDTQYF. The CDR3 nucleotides read TGTGCCAGCAGCCCCCGATTGGGGGGATCAGATACGCAGTATTTT.

The gene calls are TRBV15 and TRBJ1-4; TRBD1 might be the D (6 bases). Trimming took 3 bases from V and 0 from J, leaving 11 bases between them. CDR1 and CDR2 from the germline V gene are LNHNV and YYDKDF (reference sequence). CDR3 length equals 16 residues. The CDR3 nucleotides are TGTGCCACCAGCAGTGGACAGACAGCAACTAATGAAAAACTGTTTTTT. It codes for CATSSGQTATNEKLFF.

This clone was seen a single time. The CDR3 reads CASSILTSSYEQYF. CDR3 bases: TGTGCCAGCAGCATCCTCACTTCGTCCTACGAGCAGTACTTC. This chain connects TRBV7-8 to TRBJ2-7; D unclear. The length of the CDR3 is 14 residues. CDR1 and CDR2 from the germline V gene are SGHVS and FQNEAQ. The V end was cut by 5 bases, the J end by 1 base, with 12 bases between. The full variable domain, with the rest looked up from reference TRBV7-8 and TRBJ2-7, is GAGVSQSPRYKVAKRGQDVALRCDPISGHVSLFWYQQALGQGPEFLTYFQNEAQLDKSGLPSDRFFAERPEGSVSTLKIQRTQQEDSAVYLCASSILTSSYEQYFGPGTRLTVT.

The chain carries TRBV5-5 and TRBJ2-7, with D perhaps matching TRBD2 (6 bases). CDR3 length: 17 amino acids. CDR1 SGHKS and CDR2 YYEKEE come from the germline V gene (reference sequence). The V end was cut by 3 bases, the J end by 0 bases, with 19 bases between. As DNA, the CDR3 is TGTGCCAGCAGCTCGACCCGGGGGTCTGGGACCTCCTACGAGCAGTACTTC. Amino acids: CASSSTRGSGTSYEQYF.

This clone was observed once. The chain carries TRBV4-3 and TRBJ2-2, with 7 bases lining up with TRBD1. Germline CDR1 LGHNA, CDR2 YSLEER. The J segment lost 0 bases and the V segment lost 0 bases, leaving 4 bases of the junction unmatched. The CDR3 runs to 17 residues. CDR3 amino acids: CASSQDIGTANTGELFF. CDR3 sequence (DNA): TGCGCCAGCAGCCAAGATATCGGGACAGCGAACACCGGGGAGCTGTTTTTT.

In this sample, this clone turned up a few times. J is TRBJ1-3 and V is TRBV4-3; possibly TRBD1 for D (5 bases). In germline, CDR1 is LGHNA, CDR2 YSLEER. Trimming removed 5 bases from V and 4 bases from J, with 12 bases in between. This CDR3 has 14 amino acids. The CDR3, as DNA: TGCGCCAGCAGCGCTCAGGGATCCGGAAACACCATATATTTT. It translates to CASSAQGSGNTIYF.

This clone was seen a few times. The gene calls are TRBV7-6 and TRBJ1-4; D unclear. CDR3 length: 15 amino acids. Trimming cost V 4 bases and J 3 bases, with 12 bases left between them. CDR1 is SGHVS, CDR2 FNYEAQ, per germline. The CDR3 region is CASSSEQSANEKLFF. CDR3 nucleotides: TGTGCCAGCAGCTCAGAACAGTCGGCTAATGAAAAACTGTTTTTT. The full variable domain, with the rest looked up from reference TRBV7-6 and TRBJ1-4, is GAGVSQSPRYKVTKRGQDVALRCDPISGHVSLYWYRQALGQGPEFLTYFNYEAQQDKSGLPNDRFSAERPEGSISTLTIQRTEQRDSAMYRCASSSEQSANEKLFFGSGTQLSVL.

This chain uses TRBV6-5 with TRBJ1-2, with 8 positions matching TRBD1. V gave up 2 bases and J gave up 8 bases; unmatched junction bases: 7. The CDR3 runs 14 residues. Germline CDR1 reads MNHEY; CDR2 reads SVGAGI. The CDR3: CASSYLTGGGGYTF. The DNA of the CDR3 is TGTGCCAGCAGTTACCTTACAGGGGGAGGAGGCTACACCTTC.

This clone was seen once. The V and J genes are TRBV7-9 and TRBJ2-7; D is undetermined. The CDR3 has 12 amino acids. Germline V gene data show CDR1 as SEHNR and CDR2 as FQNEAQ (reference sequence). Between the trimmed V and J ends, which lost 1 base and 3 bases, there was a span of 4 bases. CDR3 bases: TGTGCCAGCAGCTTAGGGAGCTACGAGCAGTACTTC. Protein product: CASSLGSYEQYF.

This clone has only one observation. The gene calls are TRBV19 and TRBJ2-5, with 8 bases that match TRBD2. Trimming removed 6 bases from V and 4 bases from J; junction bases left unmatched: 10. This CDR3 region has 15 residues. Looked up from germline, CDR1 is LNHDA and CDR2 is SQIVND (reference sequence). CDR3 coding DNA: TGTGCCAGTAGCCCCTTGCGGGAGGAAGGAGAGACCCAGTACTTC. The encoded protein is CASSPLREEGETQYF.

This clone has a handful of counts. V gene TRBV7-2 combines with J gene TRBJ2-7, with D perhaps matching TRBD1 (6 bases). Germline loops: CDR1 SGHTA, CDR2 FQGNSA. V gave up 0 bases and J gave up 2 bases, with 8 bases separating them. There are 14 residues in the CDR3. The DNA of the CDR3 is TGTGCCAGCAGCTTAGCGAACAGGGCCTACGAGCAGTACTTC. Protein sequence: CASSLANRAYEQYF.

The chain links TRBV7-2 to TRBJ2-7, with 11 bases fitting TRBD1. V was clipped by 5 bases and J by 4 bases; unmatched bases: 10. CDR3 size: 16 residues. Germline CDR1 reads SGHTA; CDR2 reads FQGNSA. CDR3 bases: TGTGCCAGCAGCCCGGCCCGGACAGGGGGCTGGTACGAGCAGTACTTC. Its translation is CASSPARTGGWYEQYF.

The V gene is TRBV6-1, the J gene TRBJ2-7; 11 bases map to TRBD1. Trimming removed 3 bases from V and 4 bases from J; junction bases left unmatched: 2. Germline CDR1 MNHNS, CDR2 SASEGT. The length of the CDR3 is 14 residues. The CDR3 loop reads CASSEGQGGYEQYF. In nucleotides, the CDR3 is TGTGCCAGCAGTGAGGGACAGGGGGGTTACGAGCAGTACTTC.